The 18 T cell receptor beta chains presented below share a single source sample, sequenced in a study of cytomegalovirus exposure and HLA in healthy donors. Clones were read by immunoSEQ multiplex PCR, and TCRdb kept only the in-frame ones, dropping some. The sample comprises under 200,000 clones, around 92% of which are singletons, and 4% to 4.5% rests with the top ten. Sequencing input: PBMCs. These receptor sequences come from a man aged 18 to 30 in good health and CMV-seropositive.

This chain links TRBV6-4 with TRBJ1-1; no clear D. V was cut by 3 bases and J by 3 bases, with 8 bases left in between. The length of the CDR3 is 13 residues. The germline V gene has CDR1 MRHNA and CDR2 SNTAGT. The CDR3 reads CASSELADTEAFF. In DNA form, the CDR3 reads TGTGCCAGCAGTGAGTTGGCGGACACTGAAGCTTTCTTT.

This clone was seen many times. This sequence joins TRBV27 and TRBJ1-2; 11 bases align to TRBD1. Germline CDR1 is MNHEY and CDR2 is SMNVEV (reference sequence). With 5 bases clipped from V and 5 bases from J, the junction kept 13 bases outside the gene matches. The CDR3 length is 17 residues. The CDR3 DNA is TGTGCCAGCAGTCCCCGGGACAGGGGGATCGGTGGGTATGGCTACACCTTC. Translation: CASSPRDRGIGGYGYTF.

The J gene is TRBJ2-1, the V gene TRBV19; 10 nucleotides line up with TRBD2. V gave up 6 bases and J gave up 0 bases; unmatched junction bases: 2. Germline V CDR1 and CDR2: LNHDA, SQIVND (reference sequence). There are 15 residues in the CDR3. Here the CDR3 reads CASRLAGSSYNEQFF. For the CDR3, the DNA is TGTGCCAGTAGACTAGCGGGGAGCTCCTACAATGAGCAGTTCTTC.

The rearrangement uses TRBV5-4 and TRBJ1-2; TRBD1 aligns across 9 bases. The CDR3 contains 16 residues. Germline CDR1 is SGHNT and CDR2 is YYREEE (reference sequence). With 4 bases clipped from V and 6 bases from J, the junction kept 13 bases outside the gene matches. Here the CDR3 reads CASSLGQGRRIDGYTF. CDR3 coding DNA: TGTGCCAGCAGCCTAGGACAGGGGAGGAGGATTGATGGCTACACCTTC.

This clone was found a few times. The chain employs TRBV28 and TRBJ2-7; tentatively, D is TRBD1 (6 bases). This CDR3 is 12 amino acids long. The germline CDR1 and CDR2 sequences are MDHEN and SYDVKM. Trimming removed 6 bases from V and 7 bases from J, with 13 bases in between. Here the CDR3 reads CASSLTGREQYF. The CDR3 nucleotides read TGTGCCAGCAGCCTTACAGGGCGGGAGCAGTACTTC.

The J gene is TRBJ2-1, the V gene TRBV5-6; 15 nucleotides agree with TRBD2. Germline V CDR1 and CDR2: SGHDT, YYEEEE. The CDR3 contains 16 residues. Trimming removed 7 bases from V and 7 bases from J; junction bases left unmatched: 9. Written as DNA, the CDR3 is TGTGCCAGCTCAGGACTAGCGGGAGGGCCAAGGAATGAGCAGTTCTTC. Translating gives CASSGLAGGPRNEQFF.

This chain connects TRBV7-9 to TRBJ2-7; D is perhaps TRBD2 (5 bases). V shed 5 bases and J shed 6 bases, with 11 bases lying between them. This CDR3 contains 12 residues. Germline CDR1 reads SEHNR; CDR2 reads FQNEAQ (reference sequence). The CDR3 spells CASSRGGGEQYF. CDR3 nucleotides: TGTGCCAGCAGCCGTGGAGGAGGCGAGCAGTACTTC.

The gene calls are TRBV4-1 and TRBJ2-5, with 7 positions matching TRBD2. J lost 2 bases, V lost 0 bases, and 12 bases had no gene match. The germline V gene has CDR1 MGHRA and CDR2 YSYEKL. The CDR3 consists of 18 residues. CDR3 sequence: CASSQEPWGGSGQETQYF. As DNA, the CDR3 is TGCGCCAGCAGCCAAGAACCCTGGGGAGGGAGTGGGCAAGAGACCCAGTACTTC.

The CDR3 sequence is CASSPGLAGGPVSYEQYF. The CDR3 nucleotides read TGCGCCAGCAGCCCAGGACTAGCGGGAGGGCCGGTCTCCTACGAGCAGTACTTC. This chain uses TRBV4-1 with TRBJ2-7; TRBD2 matches 15 bases. Germline CDR1 MGHRA, CDR2 YSYEKL. The V and J ends lost 4 bases and 0 bases, in that order; junction bases with no gene match: 7. This CDR3 spans 18 amino acids.

The chain has TRBV27 and TRBJ2-1, with 8 positions matching TRBD1. Germline CDR1 reads MNHEY; CDR2 reads SMNVEV (reference sequence). The V and J ends lost 10 bases and 5 bases, in that order; junction bases with no gene match: 7. The CDR3 length is 13 residues. CDR3 sequence reads: CATLSTGDNEQFF. Written as DNA, the CDR3 is TGTGCCACCTTGTCGACAGGGGACAATGAGCAGTTCTTC.

This clone showed up many times. This rearrangement joins TRBV27 to TRBJ2-2; TRBD1 might be the D (5 bases). The germline V and J ends were trimmed by 0 bases and 5 bases, with 13 bases remaining between them. The CDR3 totals 16 residues. The V gene's germline CDR1 is MNHEY and CDR2 SMNVEV (reference sequence). This CDR3 reads CASSLSQGIGTGELFF. The CDR3 DNA follows: TGTGCCAGCAGTTTATCTCAGGGAATTGGGACCGGGGAGCTGTTTTTT.

The rearrangement joins TRBV11-3 to TRBJ1-2, with 7 bases lining up with TRBD1. Germline CDR1 is SGHNT and CDR2 is YENEEA. With 4 bases clipped from V and 2 bases from J, the junction kept 1 base outside the gene matches. The CDR3 extends over 13 amino acids. Written as DNA, the CDR3 is TGTGCCAGCAGCTCGGACAGGAACTATGGCTACACCTTC. Translation gives CASSSDRNYGYTF. The full variable domain, rest sourced from reference TRBV11-3 and TRBJ1-2, is EAGVVQSPRYKIIEKKQPVAFWCNPISGHNTLYWYLQNLGQGPELLIRYENEEAVDDSQLPKDRFSAERLKGVDSTLKIQPAELGDSAVYLCASSSDRNYGYTFGSGTRLTVV.

This clone was observed a handful of times. This rearrangement joins TRBV7-9 to TRBJ2-3, with unresolved D. This CDR3 region has 12 residues. The V gene's germline CDR1 is SEHNR and CDR2 FQNEAQ (reference sequence). The germline V and J ends were trimmed by 5 bases and 6 bases, with 9 bases remaining between them. The CDR3 protein is CASSRSMDTQYF. The DNA of the CDR3 is TGTGCCAGCAGCCGATCTATGGATACGCAGTATTTT.

The CDR3 spells CASSRVSGANVLTF. The CDR3, as DNA: TGTGCCAGCAGCCGGGTATCTGGGGCCAACGTCCTGACTTTC. The chain is built from TRBV7-6 and TRBJ2-6; D call uncertain. V was shortened by 5 bases and J by 1 base, with 6 bases between the two germline ends. Germline CDR1 is SGHVS and CDR2 is FNYEAQ. The CDR3 is 14 residues long.

This chain joins TRBV5-1 and TRBJ2-7, with TRBD2 identical over 8 bases. The CDR3 contains 14 residues. V lost 0 bases, J lost 4 bases, and 3 bases stayed unmatched. CDR1 and CDR2 (germline): SGHRS, YFSETQ. CDR3 nucleotide sequence: TGCGCCAGCAGCTTGGAGGGACTAGGTTACGAGCAGTACTTC. Translated, it gives CASSLEGLGYEQYF. The entire variable domain, with the rest obtained from reference TRBV5-1 and TRBJ2-7, is as follows: KAGVTQTPRYLIKTRGQQVTLSCSPISGHRSVSWYQQTPGQGLQFLFEYFSETQRNKGNFPGRFSGRQFSNSRSEMNVSTLELGDSALYLCASSLEGLGYEQYFGPGTRLTVT.

The chain is built from TRBV28 and TRBJ1-1; D might be TRBD1 (6 bases). The CDR3 length is 18 residues. The germline CDR1 and CDR2 sequences are MDHEN and SYDVKM. V was cut by 3 bases and J by 0 bases, with 20 bases left in between. CDR3 sequence (DNA): TGTGCCAGCAGTTTGGCTGCGCAGGGGCGTTCTTTGAACACTGAAGCTTTCTTT. Encoded protein: CASSLAAQGRSLNTEAFF.

This chain joins TRBV10-3 and TRBJ2-7, with 11 bases matching TRBD2. The CDR3 extends over 13 amino acids. CDR1 is ENHRY, CDR2 SYGVKD, per germline. V was pared by 10 bases and J by 2 bases, with 4 bases of the junction left unmatched. CDR3 protein: CATQLAGAYEQYF. The CDR3 nucleotides are TGTGCCACTCAACTAGCGGGAGCCTACGAGCAGTACTTC.

The chain links TRBV11-1 to TRBJ2-7; TRBD2 aligns across 16 bases. After removal of 5 bases from V and 6 bases from J, the junction contained 4 bases not matched to a gene. The CDR3 is 15 residues long. The germline V gene encodes CDR1 SGHAT and CDR2 FQDESV (reference sequence). The CDR3 DNA is TGTGCCAGCAGCGCGGGACTAGCGGGAGGGCTCGAGCAGTACTTC. Translated: CASSAGLAGGLEQYF.